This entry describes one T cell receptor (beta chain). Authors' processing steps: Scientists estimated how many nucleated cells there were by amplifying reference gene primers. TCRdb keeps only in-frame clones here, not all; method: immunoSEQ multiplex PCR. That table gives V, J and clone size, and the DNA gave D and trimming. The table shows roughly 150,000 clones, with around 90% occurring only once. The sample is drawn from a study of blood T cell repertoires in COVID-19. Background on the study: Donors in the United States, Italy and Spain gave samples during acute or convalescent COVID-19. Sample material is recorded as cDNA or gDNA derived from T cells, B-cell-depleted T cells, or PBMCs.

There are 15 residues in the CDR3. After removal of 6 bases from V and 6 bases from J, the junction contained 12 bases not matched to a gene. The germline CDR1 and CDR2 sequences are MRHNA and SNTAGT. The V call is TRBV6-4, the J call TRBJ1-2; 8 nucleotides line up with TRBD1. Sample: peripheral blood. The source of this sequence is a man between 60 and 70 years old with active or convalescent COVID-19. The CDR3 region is CASRRGQGAYDGYTF. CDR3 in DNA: TGTGCCAGCAGGAGGGGTCAGGGGGCTTACGATGGCTACACCTTC.